A selection of T cell receptor beta chains follows, all from one sample in a study of cytomegalovirus exposure and HLA in healthy donors. Produced via immunoSEQ multiplex PCR; TCRdb's table is partial and in-frame only. The repertoire holds a few hundred thousand clones, with 80% to 85% as singletons. The sequenced sample was PBMCs. The receptors derive from a woman aged 25 to 39 in good health and CMV-seropositive. Each CDR3 is given with its conserved first and last residue. D genes are given only for firm matches. Clone size is given for some rows only: seen once, a few or many times, or a class if the clone is expanded.

V	size	D	length	J	DNA	CDR3
TRBV5-1	NA	NA	16	TRBJ2-6	TGCGCCAGCAGCTTTCAGATGGGGACTGGGGCCAACGTCCTGACTTTC	CASSFQMGTGANVLTF
TRBV6-1	NA	TRBD1	16	TRBJ2-7	TGTGCCAGCAGTGTCTCCCTAGGGCAGGGGGACTACGAGCAGTACTTC	CASSVSLGQGDYEQYF
TRBV4-1	NA	NA	13	TRBJ1-1	TGCGCCAGCAGAACAGGGACGAACACTGAAGCTTTCTTT	CASRTGTNTEAFF
TRBV11-3	NA	NA	14	TRBJ2-3	TGTGCCAGCCTTGGAAGGGGCCCAACAGATACGCAGTATTTT	CASLGRGPTDTQYF
TRBV5-1	NA	NA	14	TRBJ2-1	TGCGCCAGCAGCCCTCAGGGTTATAACAATGAGCAGTTCTTC	CASSPQGYNNEQFF
TRBV7-8	few	NA	16	TRBJ2-2	TGTGCCAGCAGCCCAAGGGGACTGGAAAGCACCGGGGAGCTGTTTTTT	CASSPRGLESTGELFF
TRBV19	NA	TRBD1	14	TRBJ1-5	TGTGCCAGTAGTCCAGGGGGAGGCAATCAGCCCCAGCATTTT	CASSPGGGNQPQHF
TRBV5-1	NA	NA	11	TRBJ2-5	TGCGCCAGCAGTCTCCAAGAGACCCAGTACTTC	CASSLQETQYF
TRBV30	NA	NA	12	TRBJ2-3	TGTGCCTGGAGGGAATTGGCAGATACGCAGTATTTT	CAWRELADTQYF
TRBV15	NA	NA	13	TRBJ2-3	TGTGCCACCAGCAGGGGGCTAGGAGATACGCAGTATTTT	CATSRGLGDTQYF
TRBV29-1	once	NA	12	TRBJ2-1	TGCAGCGTTGGTGGGTCCTACAATGAGCAGTTCTTC	CSVGGSYNEQFF
TRBV5-5	NA	NA	15	TRBJ2-7	TGTGCCAGCAGCTTGGGACTCTCCTCAGTCTACGAGCAGTACTTC	CASSLGLSSVYEQYF
TRBV29-1	NA	TRBD1	13	TRBJ1-1	TGCAGCGTTGAAAGACAGGGGAGCACTGAAGCTTTCTTT	CSVERQGSTEAFF
TRBV10-1	NA	NA	13	TRBJ1-4	TGCGCCAGCAGTGCCTCCCAGGAAGGAAAACTGTTTTTT	CASSASQEGKLFF
TRBV19	NA	NA	15	TRBJ2-1	TGTGCCAGTAGTATTCCGTGGGGATCCTACAATGAGCAGTTCTTC	CASSIPWGSYNEQFF
TRBV29-1	NA	NA	12	TRBJ2-1	TGCAGCGCCTCATTGGGGTTAAATGAGCAGTTCTTC	CSASLGLNEQFF
TRBV5-1	once	TRBD1	15	TRBJ1-4	TGCGCCAGCAGCTTGGGGGACAGCGATAATGAAAAACTGTTTTTT	CASSLGDSDNEKLFF
TRBV6-5	few	TRBD1	14	TRBJ1-5	TGTGCCAGCAGGGAAGAACAGGGGTCTCAGCCCCAGCATTTT	CASREEQGSQPQHF
TRBV30	NA	NA	13	TRBJ2-7	TGTGCCTGGGCCTTGGGGACCACCTACGAGCAGTACTTC	CAWALGTTYEQYF
TRBV6-1	NA	NA	14	TRBJ2-7	TGTGCCAGCAGTGTCGGGGGGACAGCCTACGAGCAGTACTTC	CASSVGGTAYEQYF
TRBV5-6	NA	TRBD2	16	TRBJ2-1	TGTGCCAGCAGCAGGTTAGCGGGGAACCCCTACAATGAGCAGTTCTTC	CASSRLAGNPYNEQFF
TRBV4-1	NA	NA	16	TRBJ2-7	TGCGCCAGCAGCCAAGATAGTATACAGTTCTCCTACGAGCAGTACTTC	CASSQDSIQFSYEQYF
TRBV6-6	NA	NA	13	TRBJ2-7	TGTGCCAGCAGTTACGGGGCCACTGGGGGGCAGTACTTC	CASSYGATGGQYF